The T cell receptor (beta chain) under discussion was sequenced for a study of T-cell memory formation after mild COVID-19. Study overall: Each donor largely had its own TCR clusters.

It was 5'RACE with constant-segment primers that produced the TCR alpha and TCR beta cDNA libraries, which carried sample barcodes and UMIs. TCRdb called the 5' RACE reads again in MiXCR, with one record for every CDR3 protein. The table shows 100,000 to 130,000 distinct CDR3 sequences, with over 15% occurring only once. Germline V gene data show CDR1 as LGHDT and CDR2 as YNNKEL (reference sequence). The CDR3 is 14 residues long. Trimming stripped 3 bases from V and 3 bases from J, with 6 bases between. Findings and limits, study-wide: Memory from before infection featured some responding clones, which suggests cross-reactive memory joined. Balance between CD4 and CD8 was seen in clones contracting day 15 to 85, and a CD4+ lean was seen in later expanders.

This clonotype was picked up many times. What it binds is unknown. Input material: PBMCs or a T cell subset sorted from them (not recorded which). This chain connects TRBV3-1 to TRBJ1-6; D remains unclear. This sequence was found in a man aged 18 to 35 who had mild COVID-19 (a few samples of this study predate the infection). Cell type and time point are not known. CDR3 region: CASSHAGYNSPLHF. CDR3 in DNA: TGTGCCAGCAGCCATGCGGGCTATAATTCACCCCTCCACTTT.